This entry concerns a single TCR beta chain. The authors' processing: For nucleated cells, counts were estimated from reference gene primer amplification. Repertoires were generated with immunoSEQ multiplex PCR, while TCRdb's copy carries only in-frame clones and drops some. The D gene and trimming were derived from the DNA, and the V and J assignments and clone size from that table. The sample holds approximately 300,000 clones, approximately 85% seen once. This sample was included in a study of blood T cell repertoires in COVID-19. Study as a whole: Material from acute and convalescent COVID-19 was sourced from the United States, Italy and Spain. From T cells, B-cell-depleted T cells, or PBMCs came the material, which was cDNA or gDNA.

The CDR3 contains 13 residues. The germline V gene has CDR1 MDHEN and CDR2 SYDVKM. V gave up 5 bases and J gave up 8 bases, with 13 bases separating them. The chain links TRBV28 to TRBJ2-1, with D perhaps TRBD2 (5 bases). The specimen sequenced was peripheral blood. The sequence was collected from a woman aged 50 to 60 with acute or convalescent COVID-19. CDR3 coding DNA: TGTGCCAGCAGTCCGAGGACTGTCCATGAGCAGTTCTTC. Translated: CASSPRTVHEQFF.